These T cell receptor beta chains were read from a single sample in a study of shared T cell receptors in the human thymus. The assay was immunoSEQ multiplex PCR, and TCRdb's table has in-frame clones only and misses some. In the table there are approximately 760,000 clones, approximately 83% of which are singletons. These same data were also listed under a study on human thymus T cells.

Sequenced input: thymocytes. The receptors shown here come from a girl under two years old with a congenital heart defect. The CDR3 runs from the conserved cysteine through the conserved F or W. D genes are given only for firm matches. Clone size is shown for a subset of rows, as once, few, many or a class of expanded clone.

v_call	clone_size	j_call	d_call	cdr3_aa	cdr3_nt
TRBV4-1	-	TRBJ1-1	-	CASSHHISQGTLNTEAFF	TGCGCCAGCAGCCACCACATCAGTCAGGGGACGCTGAACACTGAAGCTTTCTTT
TRBV2	-	TRBJ1-1	-	CASSVEGGTEAFF	TGTGCCAGCAGTGTGGAGGGTGGCACTGAAGCTTTCTTT
TRBV4-3	-	TRBJ2-3	TRBD1	CASSRVTGSTDTQYF	TGCGCCAGCAGCCGAGTGACAGGGAGCACAGATACGCAGTATTTT
TRBV27	-	TRBJ1-2	-	CASSLRGEGWGYGYTF	TGTGCCAGCAGTTTAAGGGGGGAGGGGTGGGGCTATGGCTACACCTTC
TRBV6-6	-	TRBJ1-4	TRBD1	CASTETGQHNEKLFF	TGTGCCAGCACCGAAACGGGACAGCATAATGAAAAACTGTTTTTT
TRBV11-2	-	TRBJ2-3	-	CASRNGTSTDTQYF	TGTGCCAGCAGGAACGGGACAAGCACAGATACGCAGTATTTT
TRBV28	-	TRBJ1-4	TRBD1	CASSLCKDRSTSNEKLFF	TGTGCCAGCAGTTTATGTAAGGACAGGTCAACATCAAATGAAAAACTGTTTTTT
TRBV2	few	TRBJ2-7	TRBD1	CASGRDRGSYEQYF	TGTGCCAGCGGCCGGGACAGGGGTTCCTACGAGCAGTACTTC
TRBV2	-	TRBJ2-1	-	CASSVGDRSSYNEQFF	TGTGCCAGCAGTGTGGGAGATAGGAGCTCCTACAATGAGCAGTTCTTC
TRBV9	-	TRBJ1-4	-	CASSVGGLDEKLFF	TGTGCCAGCAGCGTCGGGGGGTTGGATGAAAAACTGTTTTTT